This TCR beta chain was identified in a study of T cells in Graves' hyperthyroidism and ophthalmopathy. Study-wide background: Blood was drawn when the patient was first diagnosed and still untreated.

Findings of the study overall: Researchers found most expanded thyroid clonotypes above 0.001 in blood as well. A model built on 13 V-J features separated ophthalmopathy from stable hyperthyroidism.

CDR3 length equals 14 residues. Germline V gene lookup returns CDR1 SGHTA and CDR2 FQGNSA. The ends were cut back, 5 bases at V and 6 bases at J, with 16 bases in the middle. Note on this clonotype: The antigen is not known.

Source material for PBMCs was less than 12 ml fresh peripheral blood. Researchers amplified the TCR beta CDR3 regions from RNA transcripts. The HTBI primer set drove a first-round RT-PCR of the TCR CDR3. Each CDR3 protein is one row after TCRdb ran MiXCR on the multiplex PCR reads. The sample has 85,000 to 110,000 distinct CDR3 sequences, 47% seen once. This receptor was identified in a man aged 40-55 years with Graves' hyperthyroidism. The chain links TRBV7-2 to TRBJ1-1; no clear D. Sequenced input: blood. DNA for the CDR3: TGTGCCAGCAGCCTCTCTAAGGGAATTCCTGAAGCTTTCTTT. It specifies CASSLSKGIPEAFF.